Listed below are T cell receptor beta chains from one sample, sequenced in a study of CXCR3-negative and CXCR3-positive naive CD8 T cells. TCRdb re-called the 5' RACE reads and gives one entry per CDR3 protein, without DNA. The sample includes 84,000 or so distinct CDR3 sequences. Sequences were obtained from naive CXCR3+ CD8+ T cells from blood. Receptors were obtained from a human donor in good health. Some clones in this sample may be carry-over from other donors' samples. Each CDR3 is given with its conserved first and last residue. The order of the fields is CDR3 protein, V gene, J gene.

CASSPSGNSYEQYF,TRBV11-2,TRBJ2-7
CASSLALDTQYF,TRBV7-8,TRBJ2-3
CASRGIRPLEQYF,TRBV27,TRBJ2-7
CASPQTGGEQYF,TRBV5-1,TRBJ2-7
CASSQGKGLEQYF,TRBV4-2,TRBJ2-7
CSVELSPFTDTQYF,TRBV29-1,TRBJ2-3
CASSGEYEAFF,TRBV9,TRBJ1-1
CASSLWETDTQYF,TRBV27,TRBJ2-3
CASSFHLEASGGKRQETQYF,TRBV12-3/TRBV12-4,TRBJ2-5
CASVPGQEDEQFF,TRBV19,TRBJ2-1
CASSHRPGGGELFF,TRBV6-2/TRBV6-3,TRBJ2-2
CASSLGLADNEQFF,TRBV28,TRBJ2-1
CAWSVQGNSPLHF,TRBV30,TRBJ1-6
CASSEGDTGELFF,TRBV6-4,TRBJ2-2
CASSGGSQETQYF,TRBV9,TRBJ2-5
CPSSSGMNTEAFF,TRBV5-1,TRBJ1-1
CASSLWGDEQYF,TRBV5-1,TRBJ2-7
CASSKTGQPYNEQFF,TRBV6-6,TRBJ2-1
CASSFREYSYEQYF,TRBV5-1,TRBJ2-7
CATRTANYGYTF,TRBV2,TRBJ1-2
CASSFSGSEETQYF,TRBV27,TRBJ2-5
CASSLTSWGASGNYEQYF,TRBV7-8,TRBJ2-7
CSVEGTGRLNEQFF,TRBV29-1,TRBJ2-1
CASSPIAGGFKETQYF,TRBV6-2/TRBV6-3,TRBJ2-5
CASIGFGLAGREETQYF,TRBV6-5,TRBJ2-5
CASSYSDGGGLVGYTF,TRBV6-5,TRBJ1-2
CSAGLSAGGPYEQYF,TRBV20-1,TRBJ2-7
CASSLPTREINEQYF,TRBV28,TRBJ2-7
CASSLAPREQYF,TRBV7-9,TRBJ2-7
CASWDSQETQYF,TRBV6-5,TRBJ2-5
CASSFGLLVSGGSDTQYF,TRBV28,TRBJ2-3
CASSWDRALEQYF,TRBV6-2/TRBV6-3,TRBJ2-7
CSARDWEGNTEAFF,TRBV20-1,TRBJ1-1
CASSFWASYNEQSF,TRBV28,TRBJ2-1
CASLTGAEAFF,TRBV6-2/TRBV6-3,TRBJ1-1
CASGLSLSGSETQYF,TRBV27,TRBJ2-5
CASTWDGSSYNEQFF,TRBV6-5,TRBJ2-1
CASSLTTSGTGELFF,TRBV28,TRBJ2-2
CASRTRGLLGEQYF,TRBV28,TRBJ2-7
CASSFSGNVAETQYF,TRBV7-8,TRBJ2-5
CASNEDRPSYNEQFF,TRBV6-2/TRBV6-3,TRBJ2-1
CASSSGVFYEQYF,TRBV4-1,TRBJ2-7
CASSPNPGGGGTYNEQFF,TRBV7-6,TRBJ2-1
CASSPTGSFTTEAFF,TRBV5-1,TRBJ1-1
CASRVGRQNTEAFF,TRBV19,TRBJ1-1
CASSVVRDSPYEQYF,TRBV10-2,TRBJ2-7
CSATRAVGNTEAFF,TRBV29-1,TRBJ1-1
CASSPSPGQGDEQYF,TRBV19,TRBJ2-7
CARSPLRLEINTGELFF,TRBV23-1,TRBJ2-2
CSVEASTAEAFF,TRBV29-1,TRBJ1-1
CASSWDTGGGDAEAFF,TRBV5-1,TRBJ1-1
CASSIGTTYNEQFF,TRBV6-5,TRBJ2-1
CSVPDRDTYEQYF,TRBV29-1,TRBJ2-7
CASSEFRERQGVSGYTF,TRBV25-1,TRBJ1-2
CASSLTGGVYGYTF,TRBV27,TRBJ1-2